This T cell receptor beta chain came from a study of blood T cell repertoires in COVID-19 (dated by TCRdb to 2020 to 2022). About the full investigation: The collaborator samples originated in the United States, Italy and Spain and spanned the acute and convalescent phases of COVID-19. The sample metadata nearly always contained a de-identified subject ID, COVID-19 status, age in years and sex. Samples came from the ongoing ImmuneRACE study (first 160 participants) plus 1,254 subjects from 6 global collaborators. The repertoires were released in a freely available public database intended as a resource for research on the immune response to SARS-CoV-2. Deeply sampled blood TCRbeta repertoires from subjects exposed to, actively infected with, or recovered from COVID-19 were included in the dataset. HLA class I and class II types, where available, came from metadata supplied by the sample provider rather than from assay-based typing. The prospective study material was composed of cDNA or gDNA derived from T cells, B-cell-depleted T cells, or PBMCs. The full study reports these points: The amount of clinical and demographic metadata varied by source and participant and was provided uncurated.

The immunoSEQ Assay, a bias-controlled multiplex PCR, was used to amplify TCRbeta CDR3 regions from genomic DNA. In the source study's methods: Nucleated cell counts per sample were estimated from amplification of reference gene primers within the assay. Sequence reads were collapsed and filtered to measure the absolute abundance of every unique TCRbeta CDR3 rearrangement. For each sample, productive Simpson clonality was calculated by taking the square root of Simpson's diversity index across productive rearrangements. Held by TCRdb, this immuneACCESS table contains in-frame sequences only and omits some clones. Under half of the omission traces to an unresolved V gene where checked; the cause of the rest is unknown. From that table come the V and J calls and clone size; the DNA was used to work out D and trimming. Here the sample has about 350,000 clones; 88% occur a single time. The ten largest clonotypes hold 7.3% of the sample.

CDR1 LGHDT and CDR2 YNNKEL were looked up in the germline V gene (reference sequence). Deletion took 0 bases off V and 4 bases off J, with a span of 7 bases between the germline ends. Inclusive of the bounding cysteine and phenylalanine, the CDR3 is 13 residues long. The only DNA kept is the CDR3, 39 bases in frame from the first base. One collaborating source in Seattle enrolled patients while the patients were actively infected and followed the patients over time throughout the course of disease. Collaborating institutions collected whole blood in K2EDTA tubes following their own protocols. For TCRbeta analysis, collaborator samples were shipped as frozen whole blood, as isolated PBMCs, or as DNA extracted from either sample type. Of note for this clone: Its antigen has not been determined. No base quality values were provided; no much bigger clone lies one nucleotide off.

The source of this sequence is a woman aged 70-85 years with COVID-19, enrolled during active disease. Sequenced sample: peripheral blood. The rearrangement combines TRBV3-1 (or the pseudogene TRBV3-2) with TRBJ2-7; there is no confident call for the D gene. The nucleotide sequence reads as follows: TGTGCCAGCAGCCAAGAGTCGGGTTACGAGCAGTACTTC. This yields the protein CASSQESGYEQYF.